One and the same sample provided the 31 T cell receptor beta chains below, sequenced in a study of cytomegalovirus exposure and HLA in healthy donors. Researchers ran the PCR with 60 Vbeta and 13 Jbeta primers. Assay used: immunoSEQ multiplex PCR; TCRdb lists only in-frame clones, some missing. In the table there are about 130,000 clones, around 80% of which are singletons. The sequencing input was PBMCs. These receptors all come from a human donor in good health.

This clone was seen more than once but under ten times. The CDR3 loop is CASSYSGGQGDTQYF. The CDR3 DNA reads TGTGCCAGCAGTTATAGCGGGGGGCAAGGAGATACGCAGTATTTT. V usage is TRBV27 and J usage is TRBJ2-3, with 10 bases identical to TRBD2. Germline CDR1 reads MNHEY; CDR2 reads SMNVEV (reference sequence). The CDR3 is 15 amino acids. With 4 bases clipped from V and 5 bases from J, the junction kept 6 bases outside the gene matches.

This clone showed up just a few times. CDR3 in DNA: TGTGCCAGCAGCTCCGGACAGGGGGCGCCCGGGGAGCTGTTTTTT. Protein sequence: CASSSGQGAPGELFF. The genes are TRBV5-4 and TRBJ2-2; the match to TRBD1 covers 11 bases. The V gene's germline CDR1 is SGHNT and CDR2 YYREEE (reference sequence). The CDR3 totals 15 residues. J was trimmed by 6 bases and V by 3 bases; bases with no gene match: 4.

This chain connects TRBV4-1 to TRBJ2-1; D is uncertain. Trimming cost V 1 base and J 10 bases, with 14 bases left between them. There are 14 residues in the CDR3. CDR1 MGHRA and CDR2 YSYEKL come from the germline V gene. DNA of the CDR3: TGCGCCAGCAGCCAAGTTAGTACAGATCGAGAGCAGTTCTTC. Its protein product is CASSQVSTDREQFF.

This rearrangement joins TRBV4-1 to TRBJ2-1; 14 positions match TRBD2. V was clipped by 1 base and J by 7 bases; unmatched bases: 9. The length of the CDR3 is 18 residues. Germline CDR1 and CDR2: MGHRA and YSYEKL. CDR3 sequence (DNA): TGCGCCAGCAGCCAAGGACTAGCGGGGGGGTTCTCGGGAAATGAGCAGTTCTTC. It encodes CASSQGLAGGFSGNEQFF.

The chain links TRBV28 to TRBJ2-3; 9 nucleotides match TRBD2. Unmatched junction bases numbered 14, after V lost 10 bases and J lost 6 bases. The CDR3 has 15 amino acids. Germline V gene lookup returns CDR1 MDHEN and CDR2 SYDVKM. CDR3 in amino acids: CATLGGGAAFDTQYF. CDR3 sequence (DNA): TGTGCCACCCTGGGCGGGGGGGCCGCTTTTGATACGCAGTATTTT.

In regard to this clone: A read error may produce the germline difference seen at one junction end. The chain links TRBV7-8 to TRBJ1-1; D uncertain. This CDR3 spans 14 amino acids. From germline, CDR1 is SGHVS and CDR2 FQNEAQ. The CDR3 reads CASSIAILNTEAFF. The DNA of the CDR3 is TGTGCCAGCAGCATAGCCATTTTGAACACTGAAGCTTTCTTT. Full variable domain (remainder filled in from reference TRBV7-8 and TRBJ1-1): GAGVSQSPRYKVAKRGQDVALRCDPISGHVSLFWYQQALGQGPEFLTYFQNEAQLDKSGLPSDRFFAERPEGSVSTLKIQRTQQEDSAVYLCASSIAILNTEAFFGQGTRLTVV.

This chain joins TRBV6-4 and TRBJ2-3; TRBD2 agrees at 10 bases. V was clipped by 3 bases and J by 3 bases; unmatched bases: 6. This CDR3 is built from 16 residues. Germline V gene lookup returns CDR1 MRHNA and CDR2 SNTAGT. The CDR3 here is CASSEKASGGTDTQYF. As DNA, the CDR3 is TGTGCCAGCAGTGAGAAGGCTAGCGGGGGAACAGATACGCAGTATTTT.

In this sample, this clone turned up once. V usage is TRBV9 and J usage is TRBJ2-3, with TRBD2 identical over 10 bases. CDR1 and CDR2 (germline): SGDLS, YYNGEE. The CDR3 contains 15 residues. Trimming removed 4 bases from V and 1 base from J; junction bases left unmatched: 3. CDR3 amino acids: CASSQSGGGTDTQYF. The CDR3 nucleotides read TGTGCCAGCAGCCAGAGCGGGGGGGGCACAGATACGCAGTATTTT.

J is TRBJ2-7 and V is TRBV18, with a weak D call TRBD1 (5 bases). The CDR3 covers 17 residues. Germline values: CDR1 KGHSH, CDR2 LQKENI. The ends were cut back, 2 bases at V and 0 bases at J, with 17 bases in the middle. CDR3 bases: TGTGCCAGCTCACCATCTGTGCAGGGCCTAAGCTCCTACGAGCAGTACTTC. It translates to CASSPSVQGLSSYEQYF. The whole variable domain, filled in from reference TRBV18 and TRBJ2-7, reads NAGVMQNPRHLVRRRGQEARLRCSPMKGHSHVYWYRQLPEEGLKFMVYLQKENIIDESGMPKERFSAEFPKEGPSILRIQQVVRGDSAAYFCASSPSVQGLSSYEQYFGPGTRLTVT.

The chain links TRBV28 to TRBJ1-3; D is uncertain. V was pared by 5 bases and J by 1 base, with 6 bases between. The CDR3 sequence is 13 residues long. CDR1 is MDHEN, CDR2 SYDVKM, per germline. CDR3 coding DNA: TGTGCCAGCAGTCGGGGTTCTGGAAACACCATATATTTT. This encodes CASSRGSGNTIYF.

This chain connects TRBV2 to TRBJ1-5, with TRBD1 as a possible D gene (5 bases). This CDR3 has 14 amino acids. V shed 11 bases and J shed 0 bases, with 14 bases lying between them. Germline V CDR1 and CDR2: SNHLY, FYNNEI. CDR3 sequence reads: CASSGLNSNQPQHF. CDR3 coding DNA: TGTGCCTCCTCGGGACTGAATAGCAATCAGCCCCAGCATTTT.

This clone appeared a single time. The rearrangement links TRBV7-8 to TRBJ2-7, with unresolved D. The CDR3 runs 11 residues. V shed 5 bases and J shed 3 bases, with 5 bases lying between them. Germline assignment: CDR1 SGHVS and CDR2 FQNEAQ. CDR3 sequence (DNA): TGTGCCAGCAGCCTCAGCTACGAGCAGTACTTC. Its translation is CASSLSYEQYF. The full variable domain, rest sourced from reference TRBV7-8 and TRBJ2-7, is GAGVSQSPRYKVAKRGQDVALRCDPISGHVSLFWYQQALGQGPEFLTYFQNEAQLDKSGLPSDRFFAERPEGSVSTLKIQRTQQEDSAVYLCASSLSYEQYFGPGTRLTVT.

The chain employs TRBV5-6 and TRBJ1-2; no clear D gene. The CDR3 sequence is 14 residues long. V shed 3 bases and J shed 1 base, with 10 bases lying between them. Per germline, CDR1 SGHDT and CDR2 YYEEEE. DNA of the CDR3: TGTGCCAGCAGCTGGGCCAGTAATAACTATGGCTACACCTTC. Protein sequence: CASSWASNNYGYTF.

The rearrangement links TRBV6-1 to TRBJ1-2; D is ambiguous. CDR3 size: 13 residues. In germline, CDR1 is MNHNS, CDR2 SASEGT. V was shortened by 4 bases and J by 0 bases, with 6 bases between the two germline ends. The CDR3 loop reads CASSAGANYGYTF. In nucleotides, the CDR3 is TGTGCCAGCAGTGCCGGGGCTAACTATGGCTACACCTTC.

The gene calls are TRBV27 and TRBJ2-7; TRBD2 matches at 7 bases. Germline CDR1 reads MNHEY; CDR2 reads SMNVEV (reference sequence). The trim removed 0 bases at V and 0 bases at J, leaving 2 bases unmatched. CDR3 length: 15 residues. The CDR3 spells CASSLSGGSSYEQYF. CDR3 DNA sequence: TGTGCCAGCAGTTTATCCGGGGGGAGCTCCTACGAGCAGTACTTC.

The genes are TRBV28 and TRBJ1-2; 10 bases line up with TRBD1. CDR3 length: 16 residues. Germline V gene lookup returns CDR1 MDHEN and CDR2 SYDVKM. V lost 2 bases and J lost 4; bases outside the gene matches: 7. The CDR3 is CASSLAGTGDTYGYTF. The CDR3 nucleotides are TGTGCCAGCAGTTTAGCTGGGACAGGGGATACCTATGGCTACACCTTC.

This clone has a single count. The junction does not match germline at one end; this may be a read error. Here the CDR3 reads CASSQDLRPESSPPHF. The CDR3 DNA reads TGCGCCAGCAGCCAAGATCTACGGCCGGAGAGTTCACCCCCCCACTTT. The genes are TRBV4-1 and TRBJ1-6; the D is unclear. CDR3 length: 16 amino acids. CDR1 MGHRA and CDR2 YSYEKL come from the germline V gene.

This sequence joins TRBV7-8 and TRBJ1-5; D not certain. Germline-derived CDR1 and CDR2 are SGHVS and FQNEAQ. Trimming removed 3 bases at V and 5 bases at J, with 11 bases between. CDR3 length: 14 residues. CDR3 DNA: TGTGCCAGCAGCTTCTACGGGTCGGATCAGCCCCAGCATTTT. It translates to CASSFYGSDQPQHF.

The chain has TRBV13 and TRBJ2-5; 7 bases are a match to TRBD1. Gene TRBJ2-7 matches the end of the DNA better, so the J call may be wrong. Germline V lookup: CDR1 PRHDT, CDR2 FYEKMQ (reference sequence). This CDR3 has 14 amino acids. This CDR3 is CASSPGTATYEQYF. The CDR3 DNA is TGTGCCAGCAGCCCTGGGACAGCTACCTACGAGCAGTACTTC.

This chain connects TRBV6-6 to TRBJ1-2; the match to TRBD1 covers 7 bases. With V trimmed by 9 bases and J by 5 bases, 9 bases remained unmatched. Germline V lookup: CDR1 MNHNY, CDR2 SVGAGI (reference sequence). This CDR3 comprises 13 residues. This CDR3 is CASQSRDSYGYTF. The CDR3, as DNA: TGTGCCAGTCAGTCCCGGGACAGTTATGGCTACACCTTC.

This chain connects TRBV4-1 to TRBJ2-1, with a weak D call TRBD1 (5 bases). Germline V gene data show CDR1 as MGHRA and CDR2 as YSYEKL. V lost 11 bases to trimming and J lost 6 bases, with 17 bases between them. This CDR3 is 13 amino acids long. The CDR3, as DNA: TGCGCCGCAGCACACGACAGTCTCAATGAGCAGTTCTTC. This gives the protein CAAAHDSLNEQFF.

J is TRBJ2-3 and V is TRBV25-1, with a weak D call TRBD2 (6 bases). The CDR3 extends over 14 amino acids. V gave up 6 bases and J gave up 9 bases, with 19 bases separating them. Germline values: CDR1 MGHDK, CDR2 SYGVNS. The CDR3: CASSPMIGGRTQYF. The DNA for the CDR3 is TGTGCCAGCAGCCCTATGATCGGGGGTCGGACGCAGTATTTT.

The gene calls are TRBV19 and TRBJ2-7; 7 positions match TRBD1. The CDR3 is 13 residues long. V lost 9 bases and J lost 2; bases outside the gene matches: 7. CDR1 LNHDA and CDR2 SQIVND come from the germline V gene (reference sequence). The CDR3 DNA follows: TGTGCCAGCTCGTACAGGGGAGCCTACGAGCAGTACTTC. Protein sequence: CASSYRGAYEQYF. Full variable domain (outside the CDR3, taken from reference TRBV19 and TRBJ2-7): DGGITQSPKYLFRKEGQNVTLSCEQNLNHDAMYWYRQDPGQGLRLIYYSQIVNDFQKGDIAEGYSVSREKKESFPLTVTSAQKNPTAFYLCASSYRGAYEQYFGPGTRLTVT.

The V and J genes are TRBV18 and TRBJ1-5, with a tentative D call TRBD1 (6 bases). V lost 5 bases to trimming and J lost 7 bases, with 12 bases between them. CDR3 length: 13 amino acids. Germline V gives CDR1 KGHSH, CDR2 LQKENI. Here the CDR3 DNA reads TGTGCCAGCTCAGGCCAGGGGAACCAGCCCCAGCATTTT. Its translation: CASSGQGNQPQHF. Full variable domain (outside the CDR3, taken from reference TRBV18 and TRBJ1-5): NAGVMQNPRHLVRRRGQEARLRCSPMKGHSHVYWYRQLPEEGLKFMVYLQKENIIDESGMPKERFSAEFPKEGPSILRIQQVVRGDSAAYFCASSGQGNQPQHFGDGTRLSIL.

The CDR3 is CASSLGGTGVIYGYTF. In DNA form, the CDR3 reads TGTGCCAGCAGCTTAGGCGGGACAGGGGTTATCTATGGCTACACCTTC. The chain joins TRBV13 to TRBJ1-2, with TRBD1 matching 10 bases. V shed 0 bases and J 4 bases; nucleotides not matched to a gene: 5. This CDR3 is 16 amino acids long. In germline, CDR1 is PRHDT, CDR2 FYEKMQ (reference sequence).

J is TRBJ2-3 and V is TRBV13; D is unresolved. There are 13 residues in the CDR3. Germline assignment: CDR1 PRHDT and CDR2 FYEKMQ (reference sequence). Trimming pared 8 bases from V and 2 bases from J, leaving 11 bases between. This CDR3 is CASLIGSTDTQYF. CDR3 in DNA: TGTGCCAGCCTGATTGGCTCCACAGATACGCAGTATTTT.

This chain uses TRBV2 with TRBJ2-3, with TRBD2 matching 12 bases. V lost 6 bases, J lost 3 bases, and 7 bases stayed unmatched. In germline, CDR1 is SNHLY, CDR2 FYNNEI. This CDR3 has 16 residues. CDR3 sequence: CASSKWTSGETDTQYF. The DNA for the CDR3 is TGTGCCAGCAGCAAATGGACTAGCGGGGAAACAGATACGCAGTATTTT.

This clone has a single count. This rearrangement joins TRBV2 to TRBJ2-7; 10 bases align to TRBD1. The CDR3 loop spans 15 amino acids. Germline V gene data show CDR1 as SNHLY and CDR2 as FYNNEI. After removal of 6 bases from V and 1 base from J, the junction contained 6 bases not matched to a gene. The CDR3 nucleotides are TGTGCCAGCAGCGACCGGGACAGGGGATCCTACGAGCAGTACTTC. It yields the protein CASSDRDRGSYEQYF.

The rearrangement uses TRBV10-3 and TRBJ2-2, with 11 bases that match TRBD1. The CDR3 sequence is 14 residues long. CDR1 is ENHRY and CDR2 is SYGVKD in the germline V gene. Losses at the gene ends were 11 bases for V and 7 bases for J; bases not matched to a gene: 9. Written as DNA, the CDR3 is TGTGCCGCTGCACCCGGGACAGGGGGCGGGGAGCTGTTTTTT. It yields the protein CAAAPGTGGGELFF.

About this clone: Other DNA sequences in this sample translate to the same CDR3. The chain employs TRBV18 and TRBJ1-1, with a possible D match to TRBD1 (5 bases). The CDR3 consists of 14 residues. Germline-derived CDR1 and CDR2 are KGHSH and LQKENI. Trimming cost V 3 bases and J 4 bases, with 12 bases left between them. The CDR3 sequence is CASSPPNGGTEAFF. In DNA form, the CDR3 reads TGTGCCAGCTCACCGCCAAACGGGGGCACTGAAGCTTTCTTT.

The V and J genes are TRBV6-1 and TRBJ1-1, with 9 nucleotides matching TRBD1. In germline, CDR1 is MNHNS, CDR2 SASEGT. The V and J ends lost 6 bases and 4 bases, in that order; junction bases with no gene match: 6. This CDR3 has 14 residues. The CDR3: CASRRGQGGTEAFF. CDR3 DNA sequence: TGTGCCAGCAGACGGGGACAGGGCGGCACTGAAGCTTTCTTT.